These 24 T cell receptor beta chains share one sample of origin, sequenced in a study of identical twins. TCRdb analysed the 5' RACE reads with MiXCR anew, one entry per CDR3 protein. The sample contains 1,800,000 or so distinct CDR3 sequences, about 32% of which appear only once. The sequenced sample was cord blood. Source of these receptors: a newborn girl in good health.

The chain joins TRBV9 to TRBJ2-7; maybe TRBD1 (6 bases). Trimming removed 3 bases at V and 7 bases at J, with 17 bases between. CDR3 length: 14 amino acids. Germline V gene lookup returns CDR1 SGDLS and CDR2 YYNGEE. CDR3 loop: CASSDRAGNNEQYF. CDR3 DNA: TGTGCCAGCAGCGACAGGGCAGGGAACAATGAGCAGTACTTC.

Only a few counts were recorded for this clonotype. The chain combines TRBV12-3 or TRBV12-4 with TRBJ1-6; TRBD1 matches 12 bases. The CDR3 has 15 amino acids. J lost 8 bases, V lost 5 bases, and 4 bases had no gene match. CDR3 DNA sequence: TGTGCCAGCAGTCCAGGGACAGGGGGCTATTCACCCCTCCACTTT. Its protein is CASSPGTGGYSPLHF.

The V call is TRBV18, the J call TRBJ2-1; D not resolved. The germline V and J ends were trimmed by 0 bases and 0 bases, with 6 bases remaining between them. This CDR3 has 15 residues. The germline V gene encodes CDR1 KGHSH and CDR2 LQKENI. The CDR3 DNA is TGTGCCAGCTCACCACCGGCGGCCTCCTACAATGAGCAGTTCTTC. It is translated as CASSPPAASYNEQFF.

On this clonotype itself: The DNA is omitted, as the CDR3 cannot be located on it reliably, and the CDR3 follows TCRdb's listing. The chain recombines TRBV7-2 with TRBJ2-4; the listed D gene, TRBD2, was not tested against the DNA. The CDR3 is 13 amino acids long, termini counted. The germline gives CDR1 SGHTA, CDR2 FQGNSA. This CDR3 reads CASSLVGLGSLYF.

The chain is built from TRBV2 and TRBJ1-2; tentatively, D is TRBD1 (5 bases). The germline V and J ends were trimmed by 2 bases and 4 bases, with 11 bases remaining between them. The CDR3 has 14 residues. Germline values: CDR1 SNHLY, CDR2 FYNNEI. For the CDR3, the DNA is TGTGCCAGCAGTGAATTGGGGGTTATCTATGGCTACACCTTC. It yields the protein CASSELGVIYGYTF.

The chain has TRBV7-2 and TRBJ2-7; D possibly corresponds to TRBD1 (5 bases). The germline V gene encodes CDR1 SGHTA and CDR2 FQGNSA. The CDR3 has 15 residues. The V and J ends lost 3 bases and 0 bases respectively, with 12 bases between them. CDR3 sequence (DNA): TGTGCCAGCAGCTTTATGCAGGGTGTCTCCTACGAGCAGTACTTC. It translates to CASSFMQGVSYEQYF.

This clonotype turned up a few times. V and J are TRBV11-2 and TRBJ2-1; unclear D gene. CDR3 length equals 13 residues. Trimming shortened V by 1 base and J by 6 bases, and 7 bases separated the two germline ends. Germline lookup yields CDR1 SGHAT and CDR2 FQNNGV. CDR3 in amino acids: CASSLASTNEQFF. Written as DNA, the CDR3 is TGTGCCAGCAGCTTAGCCTCGACCAATGAGCAGTTCTTC.

This clonotype was seen more than once but under ten times. The V gene is TRBV20-1, the J gene TRBJ2-7; D call uncertain. V shed 0 bases and J shed 4 bases, with 7 bases lying between them. CDR1 and CDR2 from the germline V gene are DFQATT and SNEGSKA (reference sequence). The CDR3 has 12 amino acids. Here the CDR3 reads CSAREETYEQYF. CDR3 sequence (DNA): TGCAGTGCTAGAGAGGAGACATACGAGCAGTACTTC.

This clonotype was seen a few times. The chain carries TRBV2 and TRBJ2-1; TRBD2 aligns across 8 bases. CDR1 is SNHLY and CDR2 is FYNNEI in the germline V gene. The CDR3 is 17 amino acids. The V segment lost 1 base and the J segment 2 bases; nucleotides outside the gene matches: 7. The CDR3: CASSEGSTTSAYNEQFF. The CDR3 region has the DNA TGTGCCAGCAGTGAAGGTTCGACGACTAGCGCCTACAATGAGCAGTTCTTC.

This clonotype was counted between two and nine times. The chain is built from TRBV4-1 and TRBJ2-3; 11 bases fit TRBD2. This CDR3 comprises 16 residues. The J segment lost 4 bases and the V segment lost 1 base, leaving 4 bases of the junction unmatched. Germline CDR1 reads MGHRA; CDR2 reads YSYEKL. The CDR3 coding sequence is TGCGCCAGCAGCCAAGTAGAACTAGCGGGAGCAGATACGCAGTATTTT. It codes for CASSQVELAGADTQYF.

In its sample, this clonotype was seen many times. The rearrangement uses TRBV14 and TRBJ2-1, with 8 positions matching TRBD2. Germline CDR1 and CDR2: SGHDN and FVKESK. V lost 4 bases to trimming and J lost 5 bases; unmatched junction nucleotides: 7. This CDR3 is built from 15 residues. The CDR3 DNA reads TGTGCCAGCAGCCCCCAGGTACTAGCGGACAATGAGCAGTTCTTC. It codes for CASSPQVLADNEQFF.

The rearrangement joins TRBV20-1 to TRBJ2-7; 7 bases map to TRBD1. This CDR3 comprises 12 residues. Trimming removed 6 bases from V and 6 bases from J; junction bases left unmatched: 8. In germline, CDR1 is DFQATT, CDR2 SNEGSKA (reference sequence). CDR3 coding DNA: TGCAGTGCACACAGGGGCCTTCGCGAGCAGTACTTC. It encodes CSAHRGLREQYF.

DNA of the CDR3: TGTGCCAGCAGCTTAGCAGGGCCGACTAGCAGAATATACAATGAGCAGTACTTC. Protein: CASSLAGPTSRIYNEQYF. This rearrangement joins TRBV7-2 to TRBJ2-1, with 7 nucleotides matching TRBD2. The J call may be faulty, since TRBJ2-7 better matches the DNA end. Germline CDR1 reads SGHTA; CDR2 reads FQGNSA. CDR3 length: 18 amino acids.

The sample holds many counts of this clonotype. The V and J genes are TRBV12-3 or TRBV12-4 and TRBJ2-4, with 9 bases fitting TRBD1. J lost 4 bases, V lost 5 bases, and 3 bases had no gene match. The CDR3 contains 14 residues. This CDR3 is CASSGTGPKNIQYF. The CDR3, as DNA: TGTGCCAGCAGTGGGACAGGGCCTAAAAACATTCAGTACTTC.

The sample holds many counts of this clonotype. V gene TRBV18 combines with J gene TRBJ2-3; no definite D call. Germline V lookup: CDR1 KGHSH, CDR2 LQKENI. With 8 bases removed from V and 1 base from J, the gap between germline ends came to 13 bases. The CDR3 totals 14 residues. CDR3 residues: CASSPSRGTDTQYF. CDR3 DNA sequence: TGTGCCAGCAGCCCTTCGCGAGGCACAGATACGCAGTATTTT.

The sample holds one count of this clonotype. The CDR3 spells CASSSRPQDPYNEQYF. The CDR3 coding sequence is TGTGCCAGCAGCTCGAGGCCACAGGACCCCTACAATGAGCAGTACTTC. The V and J genes are TRBV11-2 and TRBJ2-7, with D perhaps TRBD1 (5 bases). Germline CDR1 and CDR2: SGHAT and FQNNGV. The V end lost 4 bases, the J end lost 7 bases, and 23 bases lay between the germline ends. There are 16 residues in the CDR3.

The chain employs TRBV29-1 and TRBJ2-5; D is possibly TRBD1 or TRBD2 (5 bases each). Germline V gene data show CDR1 as SQVTM and CDR2 as ANQGSEA. V lost 1 base and J 0 bases, leaving 15 bases between the germline ends. This CDR3 comprises 16 residues. CDR3 in amino acids: CSVEGWTGRDQETQYF. The CDR3 nucleotides read TGCAGCGTTGAAGGTTGGACTGGCAGGGACCAAGAGACCCAGTACTTC.

V gene TRBV4-2 combines with J gene TRBJ1-2; no clear D gene. Germline V gene lookup returns CDR1 LGHNA and CDR2 YNFKEQ. The CDR3 is 14 residues long. The ends were cut back, 0 bases at V and 3 bases at J, with 8 bases in the middle. CDR3 coding DNA: TGTGCCAGCAGCCAAGATAACGGCTACTATGGCTACACCTTC. Protein: CASSQDNGYYGYTF.

This clonotype was counted ten times or more. The rearrangement links TRBV20-1 to TRBJ2-7; 8 bases agree with TRBD2. Germline CDR1 is DFQATT and CDR2 is SNEGSKA (reference sequence). The CDR3 is 15 amino acids. V was pared by 8 bases and J by 3 bases, with 15 bases of the junction left unmatched. CDR3 DNA: TGCAGTCTATCTCGAGTCGGGGGGGAATTCTACGAGCAGTACTTC. Translating it yields CSLSRVGGEFYEQYF.

This clonotype was seen more than once but under ten times. The chain couples TRBV12-3 or TRBV12-4 to TRBJ1-6; D gene ambiguous. V gave up 2 bases and J gave up 5 bases, with 13 bases separating them. This CDR3 comprises 16 residues. For the CDR3, the DNA is TGTGCCAGCAGTTTATTGTCCCGAAGGGATAATTCACCCCTCCACTTT. This gives the protein CASSLLSRRDNSPLHF.

This clonotype was counted ten times or more. The rearrangement uses TRBV28 and TRBJ1-2; the D gene is possibly TRBD1 (5 bases). V was shortened by 5 bases and J by 4 bases, with 11 bases between the two germline ends. The CDR3 loop spans 13 amino acids. Germline CDR1 reads MDHEN; CDR2 reads SYDVKM. This CDR3 is CASSPGDLYGYTF. The CDR3 DNA reads as TGTGCCAGCAGTCCCGGGGACCTCTATGGCTACACCTTC.

This clonotype was detected a few times. V is TRBV5-1 and J is TRBJ1-2; D unresolved. Looked up from germline, CDR1 is SGHRS and CDR2 is YFSETQ. The length of the CDR3 is 16 residues. With 4 bases removed from V and 6 bases from J, the gap between germline ends came to 22 bases. CDR3 coding DNA: TGCGCCAGCAGCGTTGGTTCGGGATCTTGGGCCAATGGCTACACCTTC. This gives the protein CASSVGSGSWANGYTF.

The chain is built from TRBV21-1 and TRBJ1-2; the tabulated D call, TRBD1, remains unverified against the DNA. TRBV21-1 is a recognized pseudogene. This CDR3 contains 17 residues. The CDR3 spells CASSGQGLKNRQYGYTF. The DNA of the CDR3 is TGTGCCAGCAGCGGACAGGGCCTCAAGAATCGGCAATATGGCTACACCTTC.

The rearrangement links TRBV11-2 to TRBJ1-2; TRBD1 agrees at 8 bases. With 4 bases clipped from V and 1 base from J, the junction kept 11 bases outside the gene matches. Germline CDR1 is SGHAT and CDR2 is FQNNGV. This CDR3 comprises 17 residues. The CDR3 spells CASSSHRGTNLNYGYTF. DNA for the CDR3: TGTGCCAGCAGCTCTCACAGGGGGACCAATCTTAACTATGGCTACACCTTC.